These 20 T cell receptor beta chains were sequenced from one sample in a study of human T cells and chemical hapten exposure. The time point here: healthy volunteer bleed at 2 weeks. The total RNA was obtained from whole blood that was not fractionated. TCRdb reanalysed the RACE reads using MiXCR and keeps one entry per CDR3 protein. The sample comprises over 100,000 distinct CDR3 sequences, approximately 9.1% of which are singletons, and about 2% rests with the top ten. Sequenced input: whole blood. The receptors here all came from a male donor in good health. Some clones in this sample may be carry-over from other donors' samples.

This clonotype was observed a few times. The chain uses TRBV10-3 and TRBJ2-5; D is possibly TRBD1 (5 bases). The germline V gene encodes CDR1 ENHRY and CDR2 SYGVKD. The CDR3 length is 13 residues. V lost 4 bases to trimming and J lost 3 bases, with 9 bases between them. The CDR3 region is CAISGQTEETQYF. The CDR3 DNA is TGTGCCATCAGTGGCCAGACAGAAGAGACCCAGTACTTC.

This clonotype has a count of ten or more. The chain carries TRBV20-1 and TRBJ1-1; D may be TRBD1 (6 bases). V was trimmed by 0 bases and J by 0 bases, leaving 14 bases between them. From germline, CDR1 is DFQATT and CDR2 SNEGSKA (reference sequence). The CDR3 has 16 residues. The CDR3 DNA reads as TGCAGTGCTAGAGATTTTAGGGGGGGGGTGAACACTGAAGCTTTCTTT. This encodes CSARDFRGGVNTEAFF.

The DNA of the CDR3 is TGCAGTGCTGGGGTAGAGGGGGGCGCCTACAATGAGCAGTTCTTC. It encodes CSAGVEGGAYNEQFF. This chain uses TRBV20-1 with TRBJ2-1; D tentatively fits TRBD1 or TRBD2 (6 bases each). Germline V gene data show CDR1 as DFQATT and CDR2 as SNEGSKA (reference sequence). The CDR3 runs 15 residues. Trimming stripped 5 bases from V and 2 bases from J, with 16 bases between.

This clonotype has ten or more counts. The rearrangement links TRBV7-9 to TRBJ2-7; TRBD2 might be the D (6 bases). The CDR3 consists of 11 residues. Trimming removed 8 bases from V and 5 bases from J, with 10 bases in between. CDR1 is SEHNR, CDR2 FQNEAQ, per germline (reference sequence). For the CDR3, the DNA is TGTGCCAGCCGGGGGTCCCACGAGCAGTACTTC. Translation: CASRGSHEQYF.

This clonotype was seen a handful of times. This rearrangement joins TRBV20-1 to TRBJ2-1, with 11 bases fitting TRBD2. V dropped 3 bases and J dropped 7; count of bases not matched to a gene: 5. Germline-derived CDR1 and CDR2 are DFQATT and SNEGSKA (reference sequence). The CDR3 totals 14 residues. The CDR3, as DNA: TGCAGTGCTAGGGATAGCGGGAGGGCGAATGAGCAGTTCTTC. Its protein is CSARDSGRANEQFF.

The chain couples TRBV6-2 or TRBV6-3 to TRBJ2-6, with TRBD1 identical over 8 bases. CDR1 is MNHEY and CDR2 is SVGEGT in the germline V gene. The ends lost 2 bases at V and 1 base at J; junction bases unmatched: 13. The CDR3 length is 20 residues. CDR3 DNA: TGTGCCAGCAGTTACCCCGAGGCGGGCAGGGGGCGATCTGGGGCCAACGTCCTGACTTTC. Its translation is CASSYPEAGRGRSGANVLTF.

The sample holds a few counts of this clonotype. This chain joins TRBV6-1 and TRBJ2-5; D is tentatively TRBD1 or TRBD2 (6 bases each). The germline gives CDR1 MNHNS, CDR2 SASEGT. This CDR3 comprises 15 residues. V was clipped by 2 bases and J by 1 base, with 11 bases between them. DNA of the CDR3: TGTGCCAGCAGTGAATTAGGAGGGGGCCAAGAGACCCAGTACTTC. Its protein product is CASSELGGGQETQYF.

This clonotype was picked up many times. The CDR3 protein is CSVGGRQGNGEQYF. CDR3 sequence (DNA): TGCAGCGTTGGAGGACGGCAGGGGAATGGCGAGCAGTACTTC. J is TRBJ2-7 and V is TRBV29-1, with D possibly matching TRBD1 (6 bases). V shed 4 bases and J shed 6 bases, with 19 bases lying between them. Germline V gives CDR1 SQVTM, CDR2 ANQGSEA. This CDR3 spans 14 amino acids.

This clonotype was seen ten or more times. This chain connects TRBV10-3 to TRBJ2-7; perhaps D is TRBD1 or TRBD2 (6 bases each). Trimming removed 0 bases at V and 6 bases at J, with 9 bases between. Germline V lookup: CDR1 ENHRY, CDR2 SYGVKD. This CDR3 spans 13 amino acids. The DNA for the CDR3 is TGTGCCATCAGTGAGTCTTGGGGGGCCGAGCAGTACTTC. Its translation: CAISESWGAEQYF.

The chain uses TRBV10-2 and TRBJ2-7; 7 positions match TRBD1. Losses at the gene ends were 3 bases for V and 4 bases for J; bases not matched to a gene: 9. The CDR3 has 15 amino acids. The germline gives CDR1 WSHSY, CDR2 SAAADI. The CDR3 spells CASSDMTGQEYEQYF. The CDR3 region has the DNA TGCGCCAGCAGTGATATGACAGGGCAGGAATACGAGCAGTACTTC.

This clonotype appeared many times. The gene calls are TRBV5-1 and TRBJ1-1; 8 bases map to TRBD1. V lost 1 base to trimming and J lost 4 bases; unmatched junction nucleotides: 12. The germline V gene has CDR1 SGHRS and CDR2 YFSETQ. The CDR3 length is 17 residues. CDR3 protein: CASSLRKLVGQGTEAFF. Written as DNA, the CDR3 is TGCGCCAGCAGCTTGCGAAAGTTGGTCGGACAGGGCACTGAAGCTTTCTTT.

This clonotype was recorded many times. The genes are TRBV5-4 and TRBJ2-3, with a weak D call TRBD2 (6 bases). The germline V gene has CDR1 SGHNT and CDR2 YYREEE (reference sequence). This CDR3 is built from 14 residues. Trimming took 4 bases from V and 6 from J, leaving 15 bases between them. The CDR3 region has the DNA TGTGCCAGCAGCCTACGGGACTCTTCTGATACGCAGTATTTT. Its protein product is CASSLRDSSDTQYF.

The table lists this clonotype with a few counts. The V gene is TRBV4-1, the J gene TRBJ1-2; 7 positions match TRBD1. The ends lost 4 bases at V and 4 bases at J; junction bases unmatched: 6. CDR1 and CDR2 (germline): MGHRA, YSYEKL. The CDR3 extends over 14 amino acids. The CDR3 region is CASSRRGSSYGYTF. CDR3 in DNA: TGCGCCAGCAGCCGCAGGGGGAGTTCCTATGGCTACACCTTC.

J is TRBJ1-1 and V is TRBV5-4; D not certain. V lost 5 bases and J 1 base, leaving 6 bases between the germline ends. This CDR3 comprises 12 residues. CDR1 is SGHNT and CDR2 is YYREEE in the germline V gene (reference sequence). For the CDR3, the DNA is TGTGCCAGCAGTGACAAGAACACTGAAGCTTTCTTT. As protein: CASSDKNTEAFF.

This clonotype was seen many times. The CDR3 is CASSQAGALVGEQFF. The CDR3 nucleotides are TGTGCCAGCAGCCAAGCAGGGGCACTTGTGGGTGAGCAGTTCTTC. The chain couples TRBV3-1 to TRBJ2-1, with D tentatively TRBD1 (6 bases). Germline V gives CDR1 LGHDT, CDR2 YNNKEL (reference sequence). The CDR3 runs to 15 residues. The V end lost 1 base, the J end lost 9 bases, and 16 bases lay between the germline ends.

Many counts were recorded for this clonotype. CDR3 in DNA: TGTGCCAGCAGTTTTAGAGGTGGCTACACCTTC. It is translated as CASSFRGGYTF. The chain is built from TRBV12-3 or TRBV12-4 and TRBJ1-2; D is ambiguous. V was clipped by 3 bases and J by 7 bases, with 6 bases between them. The CDR3 length is 11 residues.

The rearrangement links TRBV12-3 or TRBV12-4 to TRBJ1-2; D is perhaps TRBD1 (5 bases). The CDR3 extends over 12 amino acids. V was shortened by 5 bases and J by 4 bases, with 8 bases between the two germline ends. The chain's CDR3 is CASSAGLYGYTF. CDR3 bases: TGTGCCAGCAGTGCGGGACTCTATGGCTACACCTTC.

This clonotype appeared a few times. The chain has TRBV14 and TRBJ2-1, with D hard to call. The CDR3 contains 16 residues. CDR1 is SGHDN, CDR2 FVKESK, per germline. The V end lost 3 bases, the J end lost 1 base, and 13 bases lay between the germline ends. The CDR3 loop is CASSHPDSRSYNEQFF. In DNA form, the CDR3 reads TGTGCCAGCAGCCATCCTGATTCTCGTTCCTACAATGAGCAGTTCTTC. The full variable domain, rest sourced from reference TRBV14 and TRBJ2-1, is EAGVTQFPSHSVIEKGQTVTLRCDPISGHDNLYWYRRVMGKEIKFLLHFVKESKQDESGMPNNRFLAERTGGTYSTLKVQPAELEDSGVYFCASSHPDSRSYNEQFFGPGTRLTVL.

This clonotype was detected many times. The V gene is TRBV7-8, the J gene TRBJ2-7; 12 nucleotides align to TRBD2. Per the germline V gene, CDR1 is SGHVS and CDR2 is FQNEAQ. Trimming cost V 4 bases and J 6 bases; bases outside gene matches: 13. CDR3 length equals 17 residues. The CDR3, as DNA: TGTGCCAGCAGCTCCCCGAAAGGACTAGCGGGACTGGGCGAGCAGTACTTC. Translation gives CASSSPKGLAGLGEQYF.

The V call is TRBV3-1, the J call TRBJ1-4; 9 bases are a match to TRBD1. CDR1 LGHDT and CDR2 YNNKEL come from the germline V gene (reference sequence). The CDR3 is made up of 15 amino acids. Germline trimming cut 1 base from V and 7 bases from J; bases unmatched to any gene: 4. DNA of the CDR3: TGTGCCAGCAGCCAAGTGACAGGGGGGACTGAAAAACTGTTTTTT. It encodes CASSQVTGGTEKLFF.